This T cell receptor (beta chain) stems from a study of Ad26.COV2.S vaccination and SARS-CoV-2 variants. Study in general: Donor was in the COV1001 Ad26.COV2.S trial arm. Once or twice, 56 days apart, Ad26.COV2.S was delivered intramuscularly. Whole-study results and caveats: Substantial breadth in spike-specific CD8+ and CD4+ T cell responses was reportedly seen after vaccination. Recipients given vaccine exceeded placebo recipients in spike-specific TCR breadth.

Sequencing was performed with immunoSEQ multiplex PCR; in TCRdb, only in-frame clones are kept and a portion is missing. The sample includes around 250,000 clones, around 87% of them seen just once. Stated treatment: around 19 received Ad26.COV2.S at low or high dose, single or two shots; 5 received placebo; per-sample allocation not given. Samples analyzed were those drawn on day 63 after the first vaccine or placebo injection. Notes on this clone: Its antigen is undetermined.

The CDR3 has 16 amino acids. Germline CDR1 is LGHDT and CDR2 is YNNKEL (reference sequence). Losses at the gene ends were 5 bases for V and 1 base for J; bases not matched to a gene: 8. The sequence was obtained from a person between 18 and 65 years old who received the Ad26.COV2.S COVID-19 vaccine or a placebo. This chain joins TRBV3-1 (or the pseudogene TRBV3-2) and TRBJ1-5, with 7 nucleotides matching TRBD1. The sample consisted of peripheral blood, taken in a trial of Ad26.COV2.S vaccine versus placebo. The CDR3: CASSTSGGRSNQPQHF. CDR3 DNA: TGTGCCAGCAGCACCTCAGGGGGGCGAAGCAATCAGCCCCAGCATTTT.